This T cell receptor (beta chain) was recovered during a study of T cell repertoires in cytomegalovirus infection. MiXCR was run by TCRdb on the reads, yielding one entry per CDR3 protein. Of fewer than 550,000 distinct CDR3 sequences in the sample, about a third were seen once. Trimming took off 6 bases at V and 4 bases at J, with 15 bases between the two ends. This CDR3 has 14 residues. Germline V gives CDR1 LNHDA, CDR2 SQIVND (reference sequence). About this clonotype: This sequence may be a read error, since a much larger clone differs from it by one base.

This sequence originates from a human donor in good health (CMV status not recorded). Some clones in this sample may be carry-over from other donors' samples. Sequenced input: PBMCs. The rearrangement uses TRBV19 and TRBJ1-2; weak D call: TRBD1 (5 bases). In nucleotides, the CDR3 is TGTGCCAGTAGCCATACAGGAACGGCCTATGGCTACACCTTC. This sequence encodes CASSHTGTAYGYTF.